A selection of T cell receptor beta chains follows, all from one sample in a study of cytomegalovirus exposure and HLA in healthy donors. Profiled with immunoSEQ multiplex PCR; TCRdb holds only in-frame clones, not every one. The sample carries around 160,000 clones, roughly 88% recorded once. Sequenced: PBMCs. These receptors all stem from a woman aged 18-29 years in good health and CMV-seronegative. CDR3s include the opening cysteine and the closing phenylalanine or tryptophan. The order of the fields is clone size, V gene, J gene, CDR3 protein. Expanded clones get a size class; other rows say once, few or many, or leave the size out.

abundance: once; v_gene: TRBV6-4; j_gene: TRBJ2-3; CDR3aa: CASSVSGGTDTQYF
abundance: few; v_gene: TRBV25-1; j_gene: TRBJ2-2; CDR3aa: CASSDGQGPNTGELFF
abundance: .; v_gene: TRBV5-1; j_gene: TRBJ2-2; CDR3aa: CASSLGQFSTGELFF
abundance: few; v_gene: TRBV29-1; j_gene: TRBJ1-4; CDR3aa: CSVKGAQTTNEKLFF
abundance: .; v_gene: TRBV7-9; j_gene: TRBJ1-1; CDR3aa: CASSLGGGRGNTEAFF
abundance: .; v_gene: TRBV18; j_gene: TRBJ2-1; CDR3aa: CASSPGTSEISEQFF
abundance: .; v_gene: TRBV5-4; j_gene: TRBJ2-7; CDR3aa: CASSQGVASYEQYF
abundance: few; v_gene: TRBV4-1; j_gene: TRBJ1-5; CDR3aa: CASSQVGQGKREPQHF
abundance: once; v_gene: TRBV11-3; j_gene: TRBJ2-2; CDR3aa: CASSRGQTGELFF
abundance: few; v_gene: TRBV25-1; j_gene: TRBJ1-5; CDR3aa: CASSEVGTIHGPQHF
abundance: .; v_gene: TRBV4-2; j_gene: TRBJ2-5; CDR3aa: CASSQGSSSTGGETQYF
abundance: once; v_gene: TRBV5-4; j_gene: TRBJ1-6; CDR3aa: CASSLGGQGARSPLHF